Presented here are 24 T cell receptor beta chains from one specimen sequenced in a study of T cell responses to AZD1222 COVID-19 vaccine. The data were produced by immunoSEQ multiplex PCR, yet TCRdb's version contains in-frame clones alone and is incomplete. The sample has 180,000 or so clones; roughly 94% are singletons. Specimen: peripheral blood, collected 28 days after the second AZD1222 dose. The receptors shown here come from an adult who received the AZD1222 COVID-19 vaccine.

The genes are TRBV30 and TRBJ2-1; possibly TRBD2 for D (5 bases). Germline CDR1 and CDR2: GTSNPN and SVGIG (reference sequence). The CDR3 has 12 residues. V dropped 6 bases and J dropped 5 bases, with 11 bases sitting between them. The CDR3 bases are TGTGCCTGCCGCTCGACTAACAATGAGCAGTTCTTC. Residues: CACRSTNNEQFF.

The J gene is TRBJ1-5, the V gene TRBV30; weak D call: TRBD1 (6 bases). CDR1 and CDR2 (germline): GTSNPN, SVGIG (reference sequence). CDR3 length equals 13 residues. Between the trimmed V and J ends, which lost 2 bases and 8 bases, there was a span of 13 bases. The CDR3 sequence is CAWSQGRGKPQHF. The DNA of the CDR3 is TGTGCCTGGAGTCAGGGGAGGGGGAAGCCCCAGCATTTT.

This clone was observed a handful of times. Here the CDR3 reads CASTRTGWGNTEAFF. In nucleotides, the CDR3 is TGTGCCAGTACCCGGACAGGGTGGGGGAACACTGAAGCTTTCTTT. The chain employs TRBV19 and TRBJ1-1; the match to TRBD1 covers 8 bases. The V gene end was trimmed by 7 bases and the J gene end by 1 base; junction bases not matched to a gene: 8. Per germline, CDR1 LNHDA and CDR2 SQIVND (reference sequence). The CDR3 length is 15 residues. Using reference TRBV19 and TRBJ1-1 for the parts outside the CDR3, the full variable domain is DGGITQSPKYLFRKEGQNVTLSCEQNLNHDAMYWYRQDPGQGLRLIYYSQIVNDFQKGDIAEGYSVSREKKESFPLTVTSAQKNPTAFYLCASTRTGWGNTEAFFGQGTRLTVV.

The V call is TRBV5-1, the J call TRBJ1-6; TRBD1 aligns across 12 bases. The CDR3 has 16 residues. The ends lost 3 bases at V and 12 bases at J; junction bases unmatched: 10. Germline CDR1 and CDR2: SGHRS and YFSETQ. The CDR3 loop is CASSSIGTGGAGPLHF. In nucleotides, the CDR3 is TGCGCCAGCAGCTCAATCGGGACAGGGGGCGCCGGACCCCTCCACTTT.

The rearrangement links TRBV5-1 to TRBJ1-1, with TRBD1 as a possible D gene (5 bases). The CDR3 covers 15 residues. V was shortened by 1 base and J by 0 bases, with 10 bases between the two germline ends. The germline V gene has CDR1 SGHRS and CDR2 YFSETQ. Here the CDR3 reads CASSLTLGLNTEAFF. CDR3 coding DNA: TGCGCCAGCAGCTTGACTCTGGGGCTGAACACTGAAGCTTTCTTT.

The genes are TRBV29-1 and TRBJ1-1; D uncertain. V was pared by 7 bases and J by 1 base, with 13 bases between. The CDR3 sequence is 13 residues long. Germline V gene data show CDR1 as SQVTM and CDR2 as ANQGSEA. The CDR3 DNA reads TGCAGCGCCGAGCCCCCAGGGAACACTGAAGCTTTCTTT. Its translation is CSAEPPGNTEAFF.

The chain joins TRBV24-1 to TRBJ2-1; no clear D. Trimming left V 6 bases short and J 7 bases short, with 6 bases between. From germline, CDR1 is KGHDR and CDR2 SFDVKD. The CDR3 runs 11 residues. The CDR3 bases are TGTGCCACCAGTCTGGATAATGAGCAGTTCTTC. It translates to CATSLDNEQFF.

The chain combines TRBV7-8 with TRBJ1-4, with D possibly being TRBD1 (5 bases). The CDR3 contains 17 residues. In germline, CDR1 is SGHVS, CDR2 FQNEAQ. V lost 5 bases to trimming and J lost 0 bases, with 16 bases between them. This chain's CDR3 is CASSHGAVLATNEKLFF. DNA for the CDR3: TGTGCCAGCAGCCACGGGGCAGTGCTCGCAACTAATGAAAAACTGTTTTTT. Variable domain in full (rest from reference TRBV7-8 and TRBJ1-4): GAGVSQSPRYKVAKRGQDVALRCDPISGHVSLFWYQQALGQGPEFLTYFQNEAQLDKSGLPSDRFFAERPEGSVSTLKIQRTQQEDSAVYLCASSHGAVLATNEKLFFGSGTQLSVL.

This clone has just one count. This sequence joins TRBV7-8 and TRBJ2-7; 8 bases align to TRBD2. V shed 6 bases, J shed 0 bases, and the junction held 4 bases outside the gene matches. This CDR3 region has 14 residues. The germline CDR1 and CDR2 sequences are SGHVS and FQNEAQ. This CDR3 is CASRIAGFSYEQYF. The CDR3 nucleotides are TGTGCCAGCAGAATAGCGGGATTCTCCTACGAGCAGTACTTC.

The genes are TRBV18 and TRBJ2-7; 9 nucleotides align to TRBD1. The V gene's germline CDR1 is KGHSH and CDR2 LQKENI. This CDR3 has 21 amino acids. Unmatched junction bases numbered 28, after V lost 6 bases and J lost 4 bases. The chain's CDR3 is CASSPPGILAVSWGTGYEQYF. CDR3 nucleotide sequence: TGTGCCAGCTCCCCCCCGGGTATTCTTGCAGTCTCGTGGGGGACAGGGTACGAGCAGTACTTC.

This chain uses TRBV24-1 with TRBJ1-1; D is unresolved. Germline assignment: CDR1 KGHDR and CDR2 SFDVKD. The V end was cut by 4 bases, the J end by 6 bases, with 14 bases between. The CDR3 runs to 14 residues. The CDR3: CATSEPGESAEAFF. In DNA form, the CDR3 reads TGTGCCACCAGTGAACCGGGCGAGTCCGCTGAAGCTTTCTTT.

V and J are TRBV2 and TRBJ2-2; TRBD1 matches at 8 bases. CDR3 length equals 16 residues. Unmatched junction bases numbered 12, after V lost 5 bases and J lost 7 bases. Per the germline V gene, CDR1 is SNHLY and CDR2 is FYNNEI. The CDR3 DNA sequence: TGTGCCAGCAGTAGTGCGGGGACAGGTATTATCGGGGAGCTGTTTTTT. This sequence encodes CASSSAGTGIIGELFF. Filled out from reference TRBV2 and TRBJ2-2, the complete variable domain reads EPEVTQTPSHQVTQMGQEVILRCVPISNHLYFYWYRQILGQKVEFLVSFYNNEISEKSEIFDDQFSVERPDGSNFTLKIRSTKLEDSAMYFCASSSAGTGIIGELFFGEGSRLTVL.

The rearrangement uses TRBV5-1 and TRBJ1-1; tentatively, D is TRBD1 (6 bases). The germline V and J ends were trimmed by 2 bases and 0 bases, with 11 bases remaining between them. The CDR3 is made up of 15 amino acids. CDR1 is SGHRS, CDR2 YFSETQ, per germline. The CDR3 reads CASSFMTGMNTEAFF. CDR3 coding DNA: TGCGCCAGCAGCTTTATGACAGGAATGAACACTGAAGCTTTCTTT.

The V and J genes are TRBV6-6 and TRBJ1-5, with D tentatively TRBD1 (6 bases). V was trimmed by 6 bases and J by 0 bases, leaving 12 bases between them. Per the germline V gene, CDR1 is MNHNY and CDR2 is SVGAGI (reference sequence). The CDR3 length is 15 residues. The CDR3 loop reads CASRDRTDSNQPQHF. CDR3 sequence (DNA): TGTGCCAGCAGAGACAGGACAGATAGCAATCAGCCCCAGCATTTT.

Written as DNA, the CDR3 is TGTGCCAGCAGCTCCCCGACAGGGGGCAAAACCCCACAAAACATTCAGTACTTC. It specifies CASSSPTGGKTPQNIQYF. V is TRBV7-9 and J is TRBJ2-4, with 10 bases that match TRBD1. J lost 5 bases, V lost 4 bases, and 14 bases had no gene match. Germline loops: CDR1 SEHNR, CDR2 FQNEAQ (reference sequence). The CDR3 is 18 residues long.

This sequence joins TRBV4-3 and TRBJ1-2; D is unclear. The ends were cut back, 1 base at V and 8 bases at J, with 11 bases in the middle. The CDR3 has 13 residues. Germline CDR1 LGHNA, CDR2 YSLEER. The CDR3 region has the DNA TGCGCCAGCAGCCAAGGGGATCGGGGAGGCTACACCTTC. It codes for CASSQGDRGGYTF.

The chain is built from TRBV11-1 and TRBJ1-1; 9 nucleotides agree with TRBD1. The CDR3 spans 15 residues. The V gene's germline CDR1 is SGHAT and CDR2 FQDESV (reference sequence). After removal of 1 base from V and 1 base from J, the junction contained 1 base not matched to a gene. The CDR3 loop reads CASSLVDRGNTEAFF. The CDR3, as DNA: TGTGCCAGCAGCTTAGTGGACAGGGGGAACACTGAAGCTTTCTTT.

The chain links TRBV5-1 to TRBJ1-5; D not certain. The CDR3 totals 13 residues. Germline V gene lookup returns CDR1 SGHRS and CDR2 YFSETQ. The V end was cut by 4 bases, the J end by 1 base, with 6 bases between. Here the CDR3 reads CASSTVSNQPQHF. The CDR3 bases are TGCGCCAGCAGCACGGTGAGCAATCAGCCCCAGCATTTT.

The J gene is TRBJ1-5, the V gene TRBV6-5, with D possibly matching TRBD1 (5 bases). Germline V gives CDR1 MNHEY, CDR2 SVGAGI. The CDR3 runs to 13 residues. V was cut by 2 bases and J by 4 bases, with 6 bases left in between. CDR3 sequence (DNA): TGTGCCAGCAGTTACGGGGGGAATCAGCCCCAGCATTTT. Amino acid sequence: CASSYGGNQPQHF.

J is TRBJ1-2 and V is TRBV4-2; TRBD1 aligns across 10 bases. The CDR3 is 14 residues long. In germline, CDR1 is LGHNA, CDR2 YNFKEQ. After removal of 3 bases from V and 5 bases from J, the junction contained 3 bases not matched to a gene. The CDR3 reads CASSQDRGWYGYTF. The CDR3 DNA follows: TGTGCCAGCAGCCAGGACAGGGGGTGGTATGGCTACACCTTC.

The rearrangement links TRBV23-1 to TRBJ2-7, with D possibly called TRBD1 or TRBD2 (5 bases each). TRBV23-1 is filed as an ORF, its function uncertain. CDR3 length: 14 residues. Trimming left V 1 base short and J 1 base short, with 8 bases between. The CDR3 DNA reads as TGCGCCAGCAGTCAATTGGGGGAATCCTACGAGCAGTACTTC. Its translation is CASSQLGESYEQYF.

J is TRBJ2-3 and V is TRBV13, with 7 nucleotides matching TRBD2. This CDR3 comprises 16 residues. The V gene end was trimmed by 5 bases and the J gene end by 2 bases; junction bases not matched to a gene: 10. Per the germline V gene, CDR1 is PRHDT and CDR2 is FYEKMQ (reference sequence). CDR3 coding DNA: TGTGCCAGCAGCCTCGGGGGGAACTCTCTCACAGATACGCAGTATTTT. It codes for CASSLGGNSLTDTQYF.

V gene TRBV28 combines with J gene TRBJ1-2, with D unclear. Germline V CDR1 and CDR2: MDHEN, SYDVKM. V was cut by 8 bases and J by 3 bases, with 16 bases left in between. This CDR3 is built from 14 residues. The CDR3 loop reads CASHRPGADYGYTF. The CDR3 DNA reads as TGTGCCAGCCACAGACCGGGAGCCGACTATGGCTACACCTTC.

This chain uses TRBV3-1 (or the pseudogene TRBV3-2) with TRBJ1-5; TRBD1 agrees at 7 bases. V was clipped by 4 bases and J by 4 bases; unmatched bases: 7. The length of the CDR3 is 15 residues. CDR1 and CDR2 (germline): LGHDT, YNNKEL (reference sequence). This CDR3 reads CASSPQQGRNQPQHF. The CDR3 DNA sequence: TGTGCCAGCAGCCCACAACAGGGGAGGAATCAGCCCCAGCATTTT.